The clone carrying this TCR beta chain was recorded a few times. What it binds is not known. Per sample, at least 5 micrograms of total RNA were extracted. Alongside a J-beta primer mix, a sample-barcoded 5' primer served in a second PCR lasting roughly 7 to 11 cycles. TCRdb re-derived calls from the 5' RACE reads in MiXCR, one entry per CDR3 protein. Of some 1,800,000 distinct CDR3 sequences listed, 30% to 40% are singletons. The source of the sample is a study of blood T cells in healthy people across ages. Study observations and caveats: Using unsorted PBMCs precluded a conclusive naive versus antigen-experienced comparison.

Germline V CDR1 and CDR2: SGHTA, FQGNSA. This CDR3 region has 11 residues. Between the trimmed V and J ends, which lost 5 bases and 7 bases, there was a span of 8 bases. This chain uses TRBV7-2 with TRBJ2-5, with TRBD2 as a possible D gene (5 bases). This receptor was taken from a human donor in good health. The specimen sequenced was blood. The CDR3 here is CTSSPRGTQYF. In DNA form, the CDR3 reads TGTACCAGCAGCCCCCGGGGGACCCAGTACTTC. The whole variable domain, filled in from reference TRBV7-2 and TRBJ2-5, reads GAGVSQSPSNKVTEKGKDVELRCDPISGHTALYWYRQSLGQGLEFLIYFQGNSAPDKSGLPSDRFSAERTGGSVSTLTIQRTQQEDSAVYLCTSSPRGTQYFGPGTRLLVL.